This T cell receptor beta chain was obtained from a study of blood T cell repertoires in COVID-19. Study-wide background: COVID-19 samples collected from the United States, Italy and Spain covered acute and convalescent phases. PBMCs, B-cell-depleted T cells, or T cells provided the cDNA or gDNA that made up the material.

This CDR3 region has 14 residues. Germline CDR1 reads SGHTA; CDR2 reads FQGNSA. The V and J ends lost 4 bases and 0 bases respectively, with 9 bases between them. In the original analysis: Estimates of nucleated cell counts were drawn from the amplification of reference gene primers. TCRdb's copy holds only in-frame clones and misses some; the assay was immunoSEQ multiplex PCR. The DNA was the basis for D and trimming; V, J and clone size are from that table. The sample has 100,000 to 140,000 clones, 70% to 90% seen once. The chain joins TRBV7-2 to TRBJ2-5; possible D gene TRBD2, 5 bases. This clonotype was sampled from a man aged 45 to 65 with active or convalescent COVID-19. Input material: peripheral blood. This CDR3 is CASSSLGNQETQYF. CDR3 DNA sequence: TGTGCCAGCAGCTCACTCGGGAACCAAGAGACCCAGTACTTC.